The present T cell receptor beta chain was sequenced within a study of monozygotic twins with inflammatory bowel disease. Points from the study as a whole: Fewer clonotypes were shared with others by IBD patients than by healthy twins, especially with disease activity.

A word on this clonotype: Its antigen is not identified.

Each donor supplied about 2.5 ml of blood. The UMIs carried a 6-nucleotide sample barcode, and they were added by template switching. TCRdb re-called the 5' RACE reads; every CDR3 protein appears as one record, without DNA. The sample shows about 380,000 distinct CDR3 sequences, and just over 2.5% sits with its ten largest clones. This CDR3 spans 15 amino acids. Germline V CDR1 and CDR2: MNHNS, SASEGT. The receptor was derived from a human donor with ulcerative colitis or Crohn's disease, or a healthy co-twin of an affected twin (not recorded which). The chain combines TRBV6-1 with TRBJ1-5; the D call of TRBD1 rests on TCRdb alone, since no DNA is present to check it. The source material was blood. This CDR3 is CASKSDRGFNQPQHF.